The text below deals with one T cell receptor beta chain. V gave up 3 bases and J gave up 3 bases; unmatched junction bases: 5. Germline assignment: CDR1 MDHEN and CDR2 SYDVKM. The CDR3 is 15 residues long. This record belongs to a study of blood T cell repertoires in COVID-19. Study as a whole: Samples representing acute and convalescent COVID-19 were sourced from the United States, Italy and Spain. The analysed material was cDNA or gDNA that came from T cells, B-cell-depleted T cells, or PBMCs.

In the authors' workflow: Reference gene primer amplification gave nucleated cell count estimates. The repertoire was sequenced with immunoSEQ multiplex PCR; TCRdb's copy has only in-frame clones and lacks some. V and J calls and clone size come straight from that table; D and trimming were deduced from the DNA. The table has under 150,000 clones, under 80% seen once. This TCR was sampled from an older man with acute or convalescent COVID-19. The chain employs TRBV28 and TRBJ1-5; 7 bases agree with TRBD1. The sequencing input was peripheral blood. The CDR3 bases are TGTGCCAGCAGTTTCTTGACAGGGAACAATCAGCCCCAGCATTTT. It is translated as CASSFLTGNNQPQHF.